These T cell receptor beta chains were read from a single sample in a study of shared clonotypes between healthy human individuals. Method: immunoSEQ multiplex PCR; TCRdb's copy keeps in-frame clones and lacks some. The table shows 180,000 or so clones, with about 93% occurring only once. The sample was naive CD4+ T cells sorted from blood. The source of these receptors is a woman in her 30s in good health. Both conserved end residues are trimmed from each CDR3. Each record gives: J gene, V gene, D gene, CDR3 length, CDR3 protein. D genes are given only for firm matches.

j_gene: TRBJ2-7
v_gene: TRBV11-2
d_gene: TRBD2
len: 10
CDR3aa: ASSPSGYEQY

j_gene: TRBJ2-1
v_gene: TRBV11-2
d_gene: TRBD2
len: 12
CDR3aa: ASSLSGTYNEQF

j_gene: TRBJ1-5
v_gene: TRBV28
d_gene: -
len: 12
CDR3aa: ASSRPTTNQPQH

j_gene: TRBJ2-7
v_gene: TRBV5-6
d_gene: -
len: 13
CDR3aa: ASGTRGAGSYEQY

j_gene: TRBJ2-7
v_gene: TRBV28
d_gene: -
len: 12
CDR3aa: ASSLTGGPYEQY

j_gene: TRBJ2-5
v_gene: TRBV11-2
d_gene: -
len: 15
CDR3aa: ASGRASALGGIETQY

j_gene: TRBJ2-7
v_gene: TRBV5-6
d_gene: -
len: 15
CDR3aa: ASSLPGSREPSDEQY

j_gene: TRBJ1-3
v_gene: TRBV23-1
d_gene: -
len: 14
CDR3aa: ASSQSCLPPGNTIY

j_gene: TRBJ2-7
v_gene: TRBV21-1
d_gene: -
len: 15
CDR3aa: ASSKAIWTSGDYEQY

j_gene: TRBJ1-5
v_gene: TRBV19
d_gene: -
len: 15
CDR3aa: ASTVDRLTIGNQPQH

j_gene: TRBJ1-1
v_gene: TRBV11-2
d_gene: -
len: 14
CDR3aa: ASSFSDWGQNAEAF

j_gene: TRBJ1-1
v_gene: TRBV18
d_gene: -
len: 11
CDR3aa: ASSPVGNTEAF

j_gene: TRBJ1-3
v_gene: TRBV19
d_gene: -
len: 14
CDR3aa: ASSIASSGSGNTIY

j_gene: TRBJ2-7
v_gene: TRBV4-1
d_gene: TRBD1
len: 14
CDR3aa: ASSRLDRDRVHEQY

j_gene: TRBJ2-5
v_gene: TRBV28
d_gene: TRBD2
len: 14
CDR3aa: ASLAAGVPKSETQY

j_gene: TRBJ2-2
v_gene: TRBV28
d_gene: -
len: 11
CDR3aa: ASTRRRAGELF

j_gene: TRBJ2-7
v_gene: TRBV6-6
d_gene: TRBD2
len: 13
CDR3aa: ASSYVSGSGYEQY

j_gene: TRBJ2-6
v_gene: TRBV12-1
d_gene: -
len: 12
CDR3aa: ASSGQSRANVLT

j_gene: TRBJ1-3
v_gene: TRBV30
d_gene: -
len: 12
CDR3aa: AWSVGGGGNTIY

j_gene: TRBJ2-1
v_gene: TRBV28
d_gene: TRBD2
len: 12
CDR3aa: ASSLGGRGNEQF

j_gene: TRBJ2-7
v_gene: TRBV27
d_gene: -
len: 11
CDR3aa: ASSLGQTYEQY

j_gene: TRBJ2-2
v_gene: TRBV6-4
d_gene: -
len: 13
CDR3aa: ASSAVGENTGELF

j_gene: -
v_gene: TRBV5-6
d_gene: -
len: 14
CDR3aa: ASSLVGSASGVEQY

j_gene: TRBJ2-7
v_gene: TRBV7-2
d_gene: -
len: 10
CDR3aa: ASSHGLDVEY